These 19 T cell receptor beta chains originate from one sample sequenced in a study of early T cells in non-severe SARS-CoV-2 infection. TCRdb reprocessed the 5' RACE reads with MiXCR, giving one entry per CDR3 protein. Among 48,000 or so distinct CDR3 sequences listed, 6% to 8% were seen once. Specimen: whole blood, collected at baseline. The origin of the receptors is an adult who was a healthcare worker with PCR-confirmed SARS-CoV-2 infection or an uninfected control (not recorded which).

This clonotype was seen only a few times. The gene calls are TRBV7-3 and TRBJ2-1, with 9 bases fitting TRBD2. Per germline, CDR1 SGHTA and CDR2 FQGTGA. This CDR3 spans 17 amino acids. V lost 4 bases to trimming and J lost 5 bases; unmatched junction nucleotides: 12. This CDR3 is CASSWPGREGSNNEQFF. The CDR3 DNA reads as TGTGCCAGCAGCTGGCCAGGGCGGGAGGGCTCAAACAATGAGCAGTTCTTC.

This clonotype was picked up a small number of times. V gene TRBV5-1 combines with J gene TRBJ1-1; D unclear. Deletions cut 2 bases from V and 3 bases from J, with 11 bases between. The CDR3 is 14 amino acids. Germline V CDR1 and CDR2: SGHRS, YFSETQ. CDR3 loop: CASSFGWRHTEAFF. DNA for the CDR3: TGCGCCAGCAGCTTCGGTTGGCGTCACACTGAAGCTTTCTTT. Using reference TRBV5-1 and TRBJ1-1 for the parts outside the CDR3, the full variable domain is KAGVTQTPRYLIKTRGQQVTLSCSPISGHRSVSWYQQTPGQGLQFLFEYFSETQRNKGNFPGRFSGRQFSNSRSEMNVSTLELGDSALYLCASSFGWRHTEAFFGQGTRLTVV.

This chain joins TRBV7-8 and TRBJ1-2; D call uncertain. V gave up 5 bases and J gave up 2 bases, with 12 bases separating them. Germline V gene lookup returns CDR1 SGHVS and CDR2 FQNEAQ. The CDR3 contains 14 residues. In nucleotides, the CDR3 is TGTGCCAGCAGCCCCCTGAGCAGGAACTATGGCTACACCTTC. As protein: CASSPLSRNYGYTF.

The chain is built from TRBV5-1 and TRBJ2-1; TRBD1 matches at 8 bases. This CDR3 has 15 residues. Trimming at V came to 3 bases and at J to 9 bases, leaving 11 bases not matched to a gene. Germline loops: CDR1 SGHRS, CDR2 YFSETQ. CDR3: CASSWLTGARGEQFF. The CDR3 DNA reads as TGCGCCAGCAGCTGGTTGACAGGGGCCCGTGGTGAGCAGTTCTTC.

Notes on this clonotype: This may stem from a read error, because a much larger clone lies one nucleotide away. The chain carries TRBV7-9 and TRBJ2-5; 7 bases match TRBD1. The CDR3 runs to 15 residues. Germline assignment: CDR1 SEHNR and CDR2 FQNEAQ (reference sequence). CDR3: CASSLVGQREENQYF. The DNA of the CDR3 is TGTGCCAGCAGCTTAGTGGGACAGAGGGAAGAGAACCAGTACTTC. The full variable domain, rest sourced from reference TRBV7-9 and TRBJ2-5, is DTGVSQNPRHKITKRGQNVTFRCDPISEHNRLYWYRQTLGQGPEFLTYFQNEAQLEKSRLLSDRFSAERPKGSFSTLEIQRTEQGDSAMYLCASSLVGQREENQYFGPGTRLLVL.

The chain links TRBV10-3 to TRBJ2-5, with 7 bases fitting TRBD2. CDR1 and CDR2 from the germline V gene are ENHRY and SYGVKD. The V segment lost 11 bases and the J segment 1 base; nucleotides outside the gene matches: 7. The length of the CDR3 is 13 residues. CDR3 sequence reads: CAAKSGVQETQYF. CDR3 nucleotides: TGTGCCGCTAAGAGCGGGGTCCAAGAGACCCAGTACTTC.

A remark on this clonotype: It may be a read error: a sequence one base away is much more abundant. The CDR3 spells CANSLWTAGANEKLFF. The CDR3 DNA reads as TGTGCCAACAGCCTCTGGACAGCAGGAGCTAATGAAAAACTGTTTTTT. The rearrangement joins TRBV28 to TRBJ1-4, with a weak D call TRBD1 (6 bases). From germline, CDR1 is MDHEN and CDR2 SYDVKM. The CDR3 has 16 amino acids. V was pared by 10 bases and J by 3 bases, with 21 bases between.

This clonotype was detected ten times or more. In DNA form, the CDR3 reads TGTGCCAGCAGCTTAGCGGGCGGTATGGGTTCCAGCTCCTACAATGAGCAGTTCTTC. Its protein is CASSLAGGMGSSSYNEQFF. The chain uses TRBV7-6 and TRBJ2-1, with D unresolved. In germline, CDR1 is SGHVS, CDR2 FNYEAQ. Trimming shortened V by 0 bases and J by 0 bases, and 18 bases separated the two germline ends. The CDR3 length is 19 residues.

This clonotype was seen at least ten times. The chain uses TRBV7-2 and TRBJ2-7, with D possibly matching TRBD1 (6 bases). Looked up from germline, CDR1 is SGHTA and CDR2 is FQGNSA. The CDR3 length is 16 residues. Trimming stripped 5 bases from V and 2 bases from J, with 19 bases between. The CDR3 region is CASSLLRGQRAYEQYF. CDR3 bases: TGTGCCAGCAGCCTCCTTAGGGGACAAAGAGCCTACGAGCAGTACTTC.

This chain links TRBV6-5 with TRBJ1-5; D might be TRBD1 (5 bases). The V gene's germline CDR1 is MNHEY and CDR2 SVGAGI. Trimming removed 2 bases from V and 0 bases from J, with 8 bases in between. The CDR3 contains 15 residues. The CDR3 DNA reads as TGTGCCAGCAGTTACGGCAGGGATAGCAATCAGCCCCAGCATTTT. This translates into CASSYGRDSNQPQHF.

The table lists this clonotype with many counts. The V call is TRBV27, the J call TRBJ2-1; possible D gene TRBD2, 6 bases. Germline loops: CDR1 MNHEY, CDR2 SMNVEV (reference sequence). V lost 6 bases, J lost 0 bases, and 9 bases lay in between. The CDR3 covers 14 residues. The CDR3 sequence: CASRYGSSYNEQFF. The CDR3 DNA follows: TGTGCCAGCAGATACGGGAGCTCCTACAATGAGCAGTTCTTC.

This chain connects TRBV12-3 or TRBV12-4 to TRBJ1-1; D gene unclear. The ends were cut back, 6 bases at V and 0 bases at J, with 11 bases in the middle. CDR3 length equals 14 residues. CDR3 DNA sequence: TGTGCCAGCAGCCAGTCGACTATGAACACTGAAGCTTTCTTT. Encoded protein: CASSQSTMNTEAFF.

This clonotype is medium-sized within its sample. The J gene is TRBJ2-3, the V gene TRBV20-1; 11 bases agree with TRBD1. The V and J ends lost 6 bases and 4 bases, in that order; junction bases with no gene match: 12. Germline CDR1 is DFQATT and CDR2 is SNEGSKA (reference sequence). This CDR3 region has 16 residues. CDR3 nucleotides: TGCAGTGCGTCACGTATTCGGGACAGGGGGTCAGATACGCAGTATTTT. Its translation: CSASRIRDRGSDTQYF.

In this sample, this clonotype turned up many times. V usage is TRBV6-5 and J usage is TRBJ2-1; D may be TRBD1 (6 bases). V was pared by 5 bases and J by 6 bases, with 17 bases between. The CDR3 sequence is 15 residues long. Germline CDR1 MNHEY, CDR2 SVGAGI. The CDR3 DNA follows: TGTGCCAGCAGTCAACAGGGTAACAGAGTCAATGAGCAGTTCTTC. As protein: CASSQQGNRVNEQFF.

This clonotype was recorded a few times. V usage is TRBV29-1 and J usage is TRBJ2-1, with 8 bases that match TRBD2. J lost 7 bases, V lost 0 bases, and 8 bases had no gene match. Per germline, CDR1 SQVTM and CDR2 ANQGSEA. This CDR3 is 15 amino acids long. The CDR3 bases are TGCAGCGTTGAAGATCTTCTAGCGGGTAAAAATGAGCAGTTCTTC. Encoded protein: CSVEDLLAGKNEQFF.

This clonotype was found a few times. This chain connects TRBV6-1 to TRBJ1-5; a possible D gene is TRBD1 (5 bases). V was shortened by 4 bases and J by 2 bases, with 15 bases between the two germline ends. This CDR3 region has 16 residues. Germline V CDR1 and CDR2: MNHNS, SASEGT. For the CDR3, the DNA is TGTGCCAGCAGTGCGTTGACAGTCGGGGGCAATCAGCCCCAGCATTTT. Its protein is CASSALTVGGNQPQHF.

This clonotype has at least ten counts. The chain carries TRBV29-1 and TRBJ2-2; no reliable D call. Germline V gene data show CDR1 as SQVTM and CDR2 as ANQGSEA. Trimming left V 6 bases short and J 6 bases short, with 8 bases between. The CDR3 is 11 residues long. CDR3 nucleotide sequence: TGCAGCGTCCTCTCGCCCGGGGAGCTGTTTTTT. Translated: CSVLSPGELFF.

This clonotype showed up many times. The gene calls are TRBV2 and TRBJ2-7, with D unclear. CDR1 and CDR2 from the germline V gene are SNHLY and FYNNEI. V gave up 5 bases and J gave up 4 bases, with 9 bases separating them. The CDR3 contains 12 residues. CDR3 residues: CASSRDLYEQYF. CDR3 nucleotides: TGTGCCAGCAGTCGCGACTTATACGAGCAGTACTTC. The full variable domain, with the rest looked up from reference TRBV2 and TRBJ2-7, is EPEVTQTPSHQVTQMGQEVILRCVPISNHLYFYWYRQILGQKVEFLVSFYNNEISEKSEIFDDQFSVERPDGSNFTLKIRSTKLEDSAMYFCASSRDLYEQYFGPGTRLTVT.

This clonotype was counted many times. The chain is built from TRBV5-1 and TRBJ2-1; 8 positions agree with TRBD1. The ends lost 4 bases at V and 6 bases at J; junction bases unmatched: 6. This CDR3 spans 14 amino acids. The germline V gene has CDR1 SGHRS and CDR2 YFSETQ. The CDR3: CASSPTGARNEQFF. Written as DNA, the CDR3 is TGCGCCAGCAGCCCGACAGGGGCACGCAATGAGCAGTTCTTC.